The following is a TCR beta chain sequence with its context. Trimming shortened V by 0 bases and J by 5 bases, and 8 bases separated the two germline ends. This CDR3 comprises 14 residues. Germline CDR1 and CDR2: SGDLS and YYNGEE. This specimen belongs to a study of blood T cell repertoires in COVID-19. Study information: There were acute and convalescent COVID-19 samples, and they came from the United States, Italy and Spain. The cDNA or gDNA used as material had been derived from T cells, B-cell-depleted T cells, or PBMCs.

In the authors' methods: Reference gene primer amplification gave estimated nucleated cell counts. TCRdb's table, derived via immunoSEQ multiplex PCR, lists solely in-frame clones and lacks some. Clone size and the V and J calls come from that table; the DNA yielded D and trimming. The sample includes over 250,000 clones, approximately 91% of them seen just once. The V gene is TRBV9, the J gene TRBJ2-2; D might be TRBD2 (6 bases). The source is a man over 45 with acute or convalescent COVID-19. Sequenced input: peripheral blood. The CDR3 DNA reads TGTGCCAGCAGCGTAGACGGAGGGACCGGGGAGCTGTTTTTT. Translated, it gives CASSVDGGTGELFF.